This TCR beta chain was captured in a study of blood T cell repertoires in COVID-19. Profiled with immunoSEQ multiplex PCR; TCRdb holds only in-frame clones, not every one. The sample contains about 370,000 clones, roughly 90% of which appear only once. Sequencing was carried out using peripheral blood. This sequence was found in a young woman with COVID-19, enrolled during active disease.

The CDR3 loop is CASSPLETPGDTGELFF. The DNA for the CDR3 is TGTGCCAGCAGCCCCCTCGAGACGCCGGGGGACACCGGGGAGCTGTTTTTT. The genes are TRBV28 and TRBJ2-2; D is possibly TRBD2 (6 bases). The V end lost 6 bases, the J end lost 3 bases, and 20 bases lay between the germline ends. This CDR3 comprises 17 residues. From germline, CDR1 is MDHEN and CDR2 SYDVKM.